One and the same sample provided the 11 T cell receptor beta chains below, sequenced in a study of cytomegalovirus exposure and HLA in healthy donors. The PCR contained 60 Vbeta and 13 Jbeta primers. The assay was immunoSEQ multiplex PCR, and TCRdb's table has in-frame clones only and misses some. The sample carries tens of thousands of clones, about 78% recorded once. The material sequenced was PBMCs. The receptors here all came from a woman younger than 45 in good health and CMV-seronegative.

The rearrangement uses TRBV16 and TRBJ2-2; possible D gene TRBD2, 6 bases. The CDR3 spans 14 residues. The germline V gene encodes CDR1 KGHSY and CDR2 FQNENV. Trimming left V 3 bases short and J 6 bases short, with 11 bases between. CDR3 sequence: CASSQRLVAGELFF. The DNA of the CDR3 is TGTGCCAGCAGCCAGCGACTAGTGGCCGGGGAGCTGTTTTTT.

This clone was recorded a few times. V usage is TRBV10-3 and J usage is TRBJ2-1, with TRBD2 matching 14 bases. The CDR3 extends over 16 amino acids. J gave up 8 bases and V 2 bases, and 5 bases lay outside the gene matches. The germline gives CDR1 ENHRY, CDR2 SYGVKD. The DNA of the CDR3 is TGTGCCATCAGTGAGCTGGGACTAGCGGGAGCGGATGAGCAGTTCTTC. As protein: CAISELGLAGADEQFF.

This clone was counted a few times. V and J are TRBV29-1 and TRBJ2-7; 11 bases are a match to TRBD1. Germline V CDR1 and CDR2: SQVTM, ANQGSEA. V was pared by 4 bases and J by 4 bases, with 6 bases of the junction left unmatched. CDR3 length: 14 residues. In DNA, the CDR3 is TGCAGCGTTGGTGGGGACAGGGGGTGGTACGAGCAGTACTTC. It is translated as CSVGGDRGWYEQYF.

The V gene is TRBV30, the J gene TRBJ2-7, with unresolved D. The CDR3 totals 12 residues. V lost 2 bases, J lost 5 bases, and 10 bases lay in between. CDR1 is GTSNPN, CDR2 SVGIG, per germline (reference sequence). The chain's CDR3 is CAWSPAGNEQYF. CDR3 nucleotide sequence: TGTGCCTGGAGTCCCGCAGGAAACGAGCAGTACTTC.

This sequence joins TRBV11-3 and TRBJ2-1; weak D call: TRBD1 (6 bases). The CDR3 loop spans 15 amino acids. The germline gives CDR1 SGHNT, CDR2 YENEEA. V lost 5 bases and J lost 4, with 15 bases in between. The CDR3 loop reads CASSKSVGAYNEQFF. The CDR3 bases are TGTGCCAGCAGCAAAAGCGTGGGGGCTTACAATGAGCAGTTCTTC.

V is TRBV30 and J is TRBJ2-7, with TRBD1 matching over 12 bases. The germline V gene encodes CDR1 GTSNPN and CDR2 SVGIG (reference sequence). Trimming removed 4 bases from V and 4 bases from J; junction bases left unmatched: 8. This CDR3 has 15 residues. CDR3: CAWNDRDRGPYEQYF. CDR3 nucleotides: TGTGCCTGGAATGACCGGGACAGGGGGCCTTACGAGCAGTACTTC.

Written as DNA, the CDR3 is TGTGCCAGCAGTTACGTTCAGGGACAGTTGAACACTGAAGCTTTCTTT. Amino acid sequence: CASSYVQGQLNTEAFF. The genes are TRBV6-5 and TRBJ1-1; 7 bases fit TRBD1. With V trimmed by 2 bases and J by 0 bases, 6 bases remained unmatched. The CDR3 extends over 16 amino acids. Germline V gene sequence: CDR1 MNHEY, CDR2 SVGAGI.

V is TRBV10-3 and J is TRBJ1-4; weak D call: TRBD1 (6 bases). The length of the CDR3 is 14 residues. V was shortened by 5 bases and J by 3 bases, with 10 bases between the two germline ends. Germline CDR1 ENHRY, CDR2 SYGVKD. For the CDR3, the DNA is TGTGCCATCAGTAAACAGGGAGCTAATGAAAAACTGTTTTTT. This sequence encodes CAISKQGANEKLFF.

The J gene is TRBJ1-5, the V gene TRBV4-1, with a possible D match to TRBD1 (5 bases). The CDR3 extends over 13 amino acids. V was clipped by 0 bases and J by 11 bases, with 11 bases between them. Germline V gives CDR1 MGHRA, CDR2 YSYEKL. As DNA, the CDR3 is TGCGCCAGCAGCCAAGACTCGCAGGGAACCCAGCATTTT. This encodes CASSQDSQGTQHF.

This chain uses TRBV6-4 with TRBJ2-2, with 9 bases lining up with TRBD2. Losses at the gene ends were 4 bases for V and 3 bases for J; bases not matched to a gene: 6. Germline CDR1 reads MRHNA; CDR2 reads SNTAGT. This CDR3 region has 16 residues. DNA of the CDR3: TGTGCCAGCAGTGCCCGCTTAGCGGGAGACACCGGGGAGCTGTTTTTT. It is translated as CASSARLAGDTGELFF.

This clone was observed a handful of times. The chain recombines TRBV5-8 with TRBJ2-3, with 14 bases fitting TRBD2. This CDR3 has 16 amino acids. Germline V lookup: CDR1 SGHTS, CDR2 YDEGEE. The junction had 5 bases not matched to a gene; V was cut back by 4 bases and J by 4 bases. CDR3 DNA sequence: TGTGCCAGCAGCCTCGGGACTAGCGGGAGTCCAGATACGCAGTATTTT. It specifies CASSLGTSGSPDTQYF.